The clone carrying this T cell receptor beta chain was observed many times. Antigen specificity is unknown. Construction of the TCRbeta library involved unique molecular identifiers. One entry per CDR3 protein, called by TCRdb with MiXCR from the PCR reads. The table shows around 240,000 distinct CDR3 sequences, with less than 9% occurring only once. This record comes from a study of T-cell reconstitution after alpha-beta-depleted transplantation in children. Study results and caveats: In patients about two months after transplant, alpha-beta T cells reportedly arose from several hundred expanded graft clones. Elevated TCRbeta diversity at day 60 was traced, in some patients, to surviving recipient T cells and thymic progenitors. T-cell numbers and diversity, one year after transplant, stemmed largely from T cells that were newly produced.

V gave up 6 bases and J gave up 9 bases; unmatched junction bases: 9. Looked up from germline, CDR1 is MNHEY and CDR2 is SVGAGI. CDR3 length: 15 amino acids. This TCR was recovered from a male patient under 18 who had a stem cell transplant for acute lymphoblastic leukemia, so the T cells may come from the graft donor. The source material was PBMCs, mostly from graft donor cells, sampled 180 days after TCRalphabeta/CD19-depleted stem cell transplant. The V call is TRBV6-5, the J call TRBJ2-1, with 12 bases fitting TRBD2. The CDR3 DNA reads TGTGCCAGCAGGGGTCGACTAGCGGGGGTTGGTGAGCAGTTCTTC. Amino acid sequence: CASRGRLAGVGEQFF.